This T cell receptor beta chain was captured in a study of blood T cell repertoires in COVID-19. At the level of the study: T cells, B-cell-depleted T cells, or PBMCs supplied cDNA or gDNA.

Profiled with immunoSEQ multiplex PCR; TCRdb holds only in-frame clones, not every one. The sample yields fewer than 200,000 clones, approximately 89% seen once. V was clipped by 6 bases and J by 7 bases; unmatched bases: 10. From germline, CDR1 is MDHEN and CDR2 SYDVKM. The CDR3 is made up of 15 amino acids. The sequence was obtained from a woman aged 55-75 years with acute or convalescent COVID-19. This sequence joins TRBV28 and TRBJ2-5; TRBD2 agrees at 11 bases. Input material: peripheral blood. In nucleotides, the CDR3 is TGTGCCAGCAGAAAACTAGCGGGGGCTTCTCGGACCCAGTACTTC. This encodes CASRKLAGASRTQYF.